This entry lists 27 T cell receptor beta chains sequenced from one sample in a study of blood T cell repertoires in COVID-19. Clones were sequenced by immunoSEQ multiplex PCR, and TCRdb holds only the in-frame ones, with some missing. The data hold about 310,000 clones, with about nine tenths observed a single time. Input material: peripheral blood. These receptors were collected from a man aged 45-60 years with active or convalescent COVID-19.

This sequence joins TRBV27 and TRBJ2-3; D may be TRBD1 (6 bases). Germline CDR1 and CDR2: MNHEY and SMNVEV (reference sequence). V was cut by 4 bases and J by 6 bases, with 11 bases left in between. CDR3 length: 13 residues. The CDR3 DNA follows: TGTGCCAGCAGTTCGTCAGGGGTGGATACGCAGTATTTT. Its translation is CASSSSGVDTQYF.

The DNA for the CDR3 is TGCGCCAGCAGCTTGGTAGGGAGCGGAATGAACACTGAAGCTTTCTTT. Its protein product is CASSLVGSGMNTEAFF. This rearrangement joins TRBV5-1 to TRBJ1-1, with unresolved D. The V end was cut by 0 bases, the J end by 0 bases, with 12 bases between. Germline CDR1 and CDR2: SGHRS and YFSETQ. This CDR3 comprises 16 residues.

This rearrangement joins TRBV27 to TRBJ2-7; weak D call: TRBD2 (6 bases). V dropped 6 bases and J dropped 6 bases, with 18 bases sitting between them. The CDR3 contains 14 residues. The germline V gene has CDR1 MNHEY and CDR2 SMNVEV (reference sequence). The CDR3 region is CASSRPGLSFEQYF. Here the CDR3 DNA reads TGTGCCAGCAGCCGCCCGGGACTCTCTTTCGAGCAGTACTTC.

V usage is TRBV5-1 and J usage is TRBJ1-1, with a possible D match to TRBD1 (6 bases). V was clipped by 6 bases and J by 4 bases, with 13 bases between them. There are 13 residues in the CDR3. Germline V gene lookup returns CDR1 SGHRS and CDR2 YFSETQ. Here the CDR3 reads CASTLTGSTEAFF. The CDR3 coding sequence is TGCGCCAGCACCCTAACAGGGTCCACTGAAGCTTTCTTT.

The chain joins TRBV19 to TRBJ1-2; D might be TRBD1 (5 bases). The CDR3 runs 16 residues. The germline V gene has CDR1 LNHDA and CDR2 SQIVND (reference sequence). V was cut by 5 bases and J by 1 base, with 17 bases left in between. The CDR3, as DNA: TGTGCCAGTAGTCCTCGTTCGGGGGTACATAACTATGGCTACACCTTC. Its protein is CASSPRSGVHNYGYTF.

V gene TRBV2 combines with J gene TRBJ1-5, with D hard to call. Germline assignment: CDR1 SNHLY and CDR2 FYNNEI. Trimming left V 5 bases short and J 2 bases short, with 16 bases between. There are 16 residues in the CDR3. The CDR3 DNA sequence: TGTGCCAGCAGTTTATCGGCAGGTTCGGGCAATCAGCCCCAGCATTTT. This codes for CASSLSAGSGNQPQHF.

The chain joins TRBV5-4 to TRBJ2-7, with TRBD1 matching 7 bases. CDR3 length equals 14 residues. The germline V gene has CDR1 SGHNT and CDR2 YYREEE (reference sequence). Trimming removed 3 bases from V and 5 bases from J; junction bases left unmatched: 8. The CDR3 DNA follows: TGTGCCAGCAGCTCAGGACAGGTCGGCCACGAGCAGTACTTC. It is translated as CASSSGQVGHEQYF.

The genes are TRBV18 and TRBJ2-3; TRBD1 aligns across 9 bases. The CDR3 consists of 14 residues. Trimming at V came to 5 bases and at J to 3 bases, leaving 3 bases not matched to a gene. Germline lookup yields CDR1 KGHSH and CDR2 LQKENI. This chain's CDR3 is CASSKGQGTDTQYF. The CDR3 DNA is TGTGCCAGCTCAAAAGGACAGGGGACAGATACGCAGTATTTT.

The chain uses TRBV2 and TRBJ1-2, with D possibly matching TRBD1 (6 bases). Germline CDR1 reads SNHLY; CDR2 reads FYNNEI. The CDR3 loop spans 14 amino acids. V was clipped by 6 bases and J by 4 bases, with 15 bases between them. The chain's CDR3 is CASSILGQTYGYTF. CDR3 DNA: TGTGCCAGCAGCATCTTAGGACAGACCTATGGCTACACCTTC.

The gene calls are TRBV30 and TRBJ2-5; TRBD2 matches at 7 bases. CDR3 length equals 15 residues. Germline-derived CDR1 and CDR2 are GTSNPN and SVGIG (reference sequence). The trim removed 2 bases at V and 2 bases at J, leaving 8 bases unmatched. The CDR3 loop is CAWSPKRGAQETQYF. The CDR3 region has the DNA TGTGCCTGGAGTCCAAAGCGGGGTGCTCAAGAGACCCAGTACTTC.

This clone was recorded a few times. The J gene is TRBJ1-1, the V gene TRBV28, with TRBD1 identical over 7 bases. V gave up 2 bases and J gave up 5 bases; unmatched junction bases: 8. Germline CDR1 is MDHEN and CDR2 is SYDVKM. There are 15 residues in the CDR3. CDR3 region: CASSLRQGGVTEAFF. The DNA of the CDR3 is TGTGCCAGCAGTTTAAGACAGGGTGGAGTGACTGAAGCTTTCTTT.

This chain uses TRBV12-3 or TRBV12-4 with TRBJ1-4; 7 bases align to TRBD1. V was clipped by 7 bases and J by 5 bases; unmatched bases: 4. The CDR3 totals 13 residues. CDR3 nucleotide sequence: TGTGCCAGCACCGACAGGGTAAATGAAAAACTGTTTTTT. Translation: CASTDRVNEKLFF.

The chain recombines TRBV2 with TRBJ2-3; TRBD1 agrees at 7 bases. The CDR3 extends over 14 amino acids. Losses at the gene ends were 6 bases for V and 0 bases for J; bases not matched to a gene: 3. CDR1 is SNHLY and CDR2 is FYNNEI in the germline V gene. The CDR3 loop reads CASSGTVSTDTQYF. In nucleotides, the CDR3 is TGTGCCAGCAGCGGGACAGTTAGCACAGATACGCAGTATTTT.

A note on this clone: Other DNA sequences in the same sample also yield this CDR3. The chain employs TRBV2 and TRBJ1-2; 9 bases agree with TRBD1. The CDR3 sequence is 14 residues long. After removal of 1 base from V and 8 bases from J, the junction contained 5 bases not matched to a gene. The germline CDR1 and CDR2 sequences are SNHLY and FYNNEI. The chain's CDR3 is CASSEEATGGGYTF. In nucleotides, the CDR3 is TGTGCCAGCAGTGAAGAGGCGACAGGGGGAGGCTACACCTTC. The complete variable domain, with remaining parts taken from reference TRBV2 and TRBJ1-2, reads EPEVTQTPSHQVTQMGQEVILRCVPISNHLYFYWYRQILGQKVEFLVSFYNNEISEKSEIFDDQFSVERPDGSNFTLKIRSTKLEDSAMYFCASSEEATGGGYTFGSGTRLTVV.

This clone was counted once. CDR3 sequence reads: CATSEPTEPGELFF. As DNA, the CDR3 is TGTGCCACCAGTGAACCTACAGAGCCCGGGGAGCTGTTTTTT. The chain is built from TRBV24-1 and TRBJ2-2; D uncertain. The CDR3 is 14 residues long. Trimming cost V 4 bases and J 6 bases, with 11 bases left between them. The germline gives CDR1 KGHDR, CDR2 SFDVKD.

This CDR3 is CASSQAGQGNEKLFF. CDR3 nucleotides: TGTGCCAGCAGCCAGGCGGGACAGGGGAATGAAAAACTGTTTTTT. The chain recombines TRBV4-2 with TRBJ1-4; TRBD1 matches 10 bases. CDR1 and CDR2 from the germline V gene are LGHNA and YNFKEQ. V dropped 3 bases and J dropped 5; count of bases not matched to a gene: 3. The CDR3 consists of 15 residues.

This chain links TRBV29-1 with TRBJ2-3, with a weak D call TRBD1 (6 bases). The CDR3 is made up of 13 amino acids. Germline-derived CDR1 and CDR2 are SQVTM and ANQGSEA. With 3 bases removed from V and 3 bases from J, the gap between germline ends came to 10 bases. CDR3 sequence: CSVEIGGTDTQYF. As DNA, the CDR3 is TGCAGCGTTGAGATAGGGGGAACAGATACGCAGTATTTT.

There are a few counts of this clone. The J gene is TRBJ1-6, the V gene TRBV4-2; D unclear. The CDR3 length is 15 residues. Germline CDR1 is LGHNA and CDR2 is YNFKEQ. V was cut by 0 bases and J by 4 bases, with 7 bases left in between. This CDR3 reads CASSQDLTYNSPLHF. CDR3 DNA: TGTGCCAGCAGCCAAGATCTGACATATAATTCACCCCTCCACTTT.

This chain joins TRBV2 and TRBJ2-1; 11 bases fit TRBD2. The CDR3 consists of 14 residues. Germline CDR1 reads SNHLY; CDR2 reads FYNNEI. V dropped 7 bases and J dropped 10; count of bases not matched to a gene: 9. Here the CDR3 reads CASKGTSGPEEQFF. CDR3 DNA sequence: TGTGCCAGCAAGGGGACTAGCGGCCCCGAAGAGCAGTTCTTC. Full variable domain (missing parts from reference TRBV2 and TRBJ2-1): EPEVTQTPSHQVTQMGQEVILRCVPISNHLYFYWYRQILGQKVEFLVSFYNNEISEKSEIFDDQFSVERPDGSNFTLKIRSTKLEDSAMYFCASKGTSGPEEQFFGPGTRLTVL.

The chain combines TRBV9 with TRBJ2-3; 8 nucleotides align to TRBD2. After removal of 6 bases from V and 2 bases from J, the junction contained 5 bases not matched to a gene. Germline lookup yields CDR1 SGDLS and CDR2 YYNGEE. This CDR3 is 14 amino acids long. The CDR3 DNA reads TGTGCCAGCAAAACGGGGGGGAACACAGATACGCAGTATTTT. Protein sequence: CASKTGGNTDTQYF.

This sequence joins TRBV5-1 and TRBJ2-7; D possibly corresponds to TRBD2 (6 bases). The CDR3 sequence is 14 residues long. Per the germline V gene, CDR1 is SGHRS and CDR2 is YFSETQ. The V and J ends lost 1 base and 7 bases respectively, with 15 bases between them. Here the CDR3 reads CASSLRGGAGEQYF. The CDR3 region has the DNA TGCGCCAGCAGCTTGCGGGGCGGGGCGGGAGAGCAGTACTTC.

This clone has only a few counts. The CDR3 DNA reads TGTGCCAGCAGCTTAGCATACACCGGGGAGCTGTTTTTT. Its translation is CASSLAYTGELFF. This chain uses TRBV11-3 with TRBJ2-2, with D uncertain. The CDR3 is made up of 13 amino acids. V was shortened by 1 base and J by 3 bases, with 3 bases between the two germline ends. Germline CDR1 SGHNT, CDR2 YENEEA.

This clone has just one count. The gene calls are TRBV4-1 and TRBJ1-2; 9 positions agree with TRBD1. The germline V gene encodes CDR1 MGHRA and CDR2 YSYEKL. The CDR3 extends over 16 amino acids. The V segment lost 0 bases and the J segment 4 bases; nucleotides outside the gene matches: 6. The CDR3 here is CASSQEDGQGSYGYTF. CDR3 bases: TGCGCCAGCAGCCAAGAAGACGGACAGGGGAGCTATGGCTACACCTTC.

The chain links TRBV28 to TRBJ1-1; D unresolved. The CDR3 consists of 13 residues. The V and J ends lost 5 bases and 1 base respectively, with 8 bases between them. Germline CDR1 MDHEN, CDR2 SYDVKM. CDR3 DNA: TGTGCCAGCAGTCTTCAGAAGAACACTGAAGCTTTCTTT. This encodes CASSLQKNTEAFF.

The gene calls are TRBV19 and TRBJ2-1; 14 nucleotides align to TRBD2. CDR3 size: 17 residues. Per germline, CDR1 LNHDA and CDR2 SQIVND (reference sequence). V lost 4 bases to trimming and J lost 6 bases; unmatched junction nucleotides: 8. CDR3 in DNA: TGTGCCAGTAGTACTCAAGGCGGACTAGCGGGAGGCAATGAGCAGTTCTTC. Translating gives CASSTQGGLAGGNEQFF.

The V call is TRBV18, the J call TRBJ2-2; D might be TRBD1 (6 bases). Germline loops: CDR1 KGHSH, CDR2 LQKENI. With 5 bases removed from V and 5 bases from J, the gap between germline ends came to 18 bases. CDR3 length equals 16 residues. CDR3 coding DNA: TGTGCCAGCTCAGGACAGTCTACTTTCCAGACCGGGGAGCTGTTTTTT. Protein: CASSGQSTFQTGELFF. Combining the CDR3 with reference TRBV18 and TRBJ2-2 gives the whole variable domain NAGVMQNPRHLVRRRGQEARLRCSPMKGHSHVYWYRQLPEEGLKFMVYLQKENIIDESGMPKERFSAEFPKEGPSILRIQQVVRGDSAAYFCASSGQSTFQTGELFFGEGSRLTVL.

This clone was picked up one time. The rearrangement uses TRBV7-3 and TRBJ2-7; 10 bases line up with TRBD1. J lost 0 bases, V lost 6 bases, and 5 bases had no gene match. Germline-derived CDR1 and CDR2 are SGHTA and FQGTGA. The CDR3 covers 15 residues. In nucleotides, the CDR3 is TGTGCCAGCAGGGAGACAGGGGGCACCTCCTACGAGCAGTACTTC. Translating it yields CASRETGGTSYEQYF.